These 21 T cell receptor beta chains came from one sample sequenced in a study of early stage breast cancer tumors. Produced via immunoSEQ multiplex PCR; TCRdb's table is partial and in-frame only. The sample has about 10,000 clones, around 79% seen once. Sequencing used normal breast tissue next to the tumor. The receptors were sampled from a person aged 40-50 years with breast cancer.

In this sample, this clone turned up once. The rearrangement links TRBV13 to TRBJ1-1; possibly TRBD1 for D (5 bases). The CDR3 spans 16 residues. Per the germline V gene, CDR1 is PRHDT and CDR2 is FYEKMQ (reference sequence). With 0 bases removed from V and 1 base from J, the gap between germline ends came to 12 bases. The DNA for the CDR3 is TGTGCCAGCAGCTTAGGAGGGGCAGGGACGAACACTGAAGCTTTCTTT. Translating gives CASSLGGAGTNTEAFF.

The chain couples TRBV11-2 to TRBJ2-3; TRBD2 might be the D (6 bases). V lost 2 bases and J 2 bases, leaving 17 bases between the germline ends. The germline CDR1 and CDR2 sequences are SGHAT and FQNNGV. This CDR3 is built from 17 residues. The CDR3 DNA follows: TGTGCCAGCAGCTTATTCCTTCGGGACTTAGACACAGATACGCAGTATTTT. It specifies CASSLFLRDLDTDTQYF.

The chain combines TRBV4-2 with TRBJ1-2; 7 nucleotides match TRBD1. Germline V CDR1 and CDR2: LGHNA, YNFKEQ. The CDR3 totals 16 residues. The V segment lost 5 bases and the J segment 4 bases; nucleotides outside the gene matches: 13. CDR3 coding DNA: TGTGCCAGCAGCTACAGACAGGGAACTTCTACCTATGGCTACACCTTC. Translating gives CASSYRQGTSTYGYTF.

The CDR3: CASSPRLAVEDTQYF. The CDR3 DNA follows: TGTGCCAGCAGCCCCCGACTAGCCGTGGAAGATACGCAGTATTTT. The chain has TRBV4-2 and TRBJ2-3; 7 nucleotides line up with TRBD2. Germline V gene sequence: CDR1 LGHNA, CDR2 YNFKEQ. Trimming cost V 4 bases and J 5 bases; bases outside gene matches: 9. CDR3 length: 15 residues.

The gene calls are TRBV25-1 and TRBJ2-3; D is possibly TRBD1 or TRBD2 (5 bases each). Between the trimmed V and J ends, which lost 4 bases and 7 bases, there was a span of 9 bases. CDR1 is MGHDK and CDR2 is SYGVNS in the germline V gene. The CDR3 consists of 12 residues. The DNA for the CDR3 is TGTGCCAGCAGTGGTGGGACCAATACGCAGTATTTT. It encodes CASSGGTNTQYF.

This clone was counted a few times. V and J are TRBV4-2 and TRBJ2-7; 7 bases match TRBD1. The CDR3 is 16 amino acids. V was clipped by 0 bases and J by 0 bases; unmatched bases: 5. Germline-derived CDR1 and CDR2 are LGHNA and YNFKEQ. The chain's CDR3 is CASSQEKGDSSYEQYF. Written as DNA, the CDR3 is TGTGCCAGCAGCCAAGAGAAGGGGGACAGCTCCTACGAGCAGTACTTC.

The chain links TRBV7-9 to TRBJ2-3, with 10 bases aligning to TRBD2. The CDR3 is 15 residues long. J gave up 0 bases and V 5 bases, and 2 bases lay outside the gene matches. CDR1 SEHNR and CDR2 FQNEAQ come from the germline V gene (reference sequence). Written as DNA, the CDR3 is TGTGCCAGCAGCACTAGCGGGGCTAGCACAGATACGCAGTATTTT. It is translated as CASSTSGASTDTQYF.

This clone was detected a few times. Other DNA sequences within the sample encode an identical CDR3. The chain is built from TRBV6-5 and TRBJ2-7; 10 bases fit TRBD1. Germline V lookup: CDR1 MNHEY, CDR2 SVGAGI. Trimming at V came to 0 bases and at J to 6 bases, leaving 5 bases not matched to a gene. This CDR3 contains 15 residues. CDR3 sequence reads: CASSYSGTGEREQYF. As DNA, the CDR3 is TGTGCCAGCAGTTACTCTGGGACAGGGGAGCGCGAGCAGTACTTC.

CDR3 nucleotide sequence: TGTGCCAGCAGTCGCCCGGGACAGGGGTTTTACGAGCAGTACTTC. The encoded protein is CASSRPGQGFYEQYF. The J gene is TRBJ2-7, the V gene TRBV6-6; 10 bases fit TRBD1. The CDR3 has 15 residues. V was clipped by 5 bases and J by 4 bases; unmatched bases: 8. Germline CDR1 reads MNHNY; CDR2 reads SVGAGI (reference sequence).

This clone has a handful of counts. This sequence joins TRBV28 and TRBJ1-2; TRBD1 might be the D (6 bases). Germline loops: CDR1 MDHEN, CDR2 SYDVKM. The CDR3 spans 15 residues. V lost 6 bases and J 0 bases, leaving 14 bases between the germline ends. CDR3: CASRPAGEPNYGYTF. The CDR3 DNA follows: TGTGCCAGCAGGCCTGCAGGGGAACCTAACTATGGCTACACCTTC.

The J gene is TRBJ2-5, the V gene TRBV5-1, with 8 positions matching TRBD2. Trimming took 4 bases from V and 3 from J; bases not matched to a gene: 8. CDR1 and CDR2 from the germline V gene are SGHRS and YFSETQ. The CDR3 spans 15 residues. CDR3 loop: CASSANGRAEETQYF. DNA for the CDR3: TGCGCCAGCAGCGCTAACGGGAGGGCTGAAGAGACCCAGTACTTC.

This sequence joins TRBV18 and TRBJ1-4, with 7 bases matching TRBD1. The CDR3 has 15 amino acids. Trimming at V came to 6 bases and at J to 8 bases, leaving 12 bases not matched to a gene. CDR1 is KGHSH, CDR2 LQKENI, per germline. CDR3 DNA sequence: TGTGCCAGCTCCCGTGGGGGACAGAGGGGCGAAAAACTGTTTTTT. Protein: CASSRGGQRGEKLFF.

The gene calls are TRBV19 and TRBJ2-3; the D is unclear. The ends were cut back, 6 bases at V and 3 bases at J, with 7 bases in the middle. Germline V gene data show CDR1 as LNHDA and CDR2 as SQIVND (reference sequence). This CDR3 has 12 amino acids. CDR3 in amino acids: CASSTGTDTQYF. CDR3 coding DNA: TGTGCCAGTAGCACCGGGACAGATACGCAGTATTTT.

This rearrangement joins TRBV11-2 to TRBJ2-1; 8 bases match TRBD1. Germline trimming cut 2 bases from V and 9 bases from J; bases unmatched to any gene: 18. The CDR3 covers 18 residues. Germline V gene sequence: CDR1 SGHAT, CDR2 FQNNGV. The CDR3 nucleotides are TGTGCCAGCAGCTTACTTGCCGGACAGGGAAATCTTAATGGTGAGCAGTTCTTC. Translation: CASSLLAGQGNLNGEQFF.

V usage is TRBV18 and J usage is TRBJ2-1, with D hard to call. Looked up from germline, CDR1 is KGHSH and CDR2 is LQKENI. Deletions cut 2 bases from V and 1 base from J, with 6 bases between. CDR3 size: 14 residues. CDR3 protein: CASSPVNSYNEQFF. CDR3 bases: TGTGCCAGCTCACCAGTCAATTCCTACAATGAGCAGTTCTTC. The entire variable domain, with the rest obtained from reference TRBV18 and TRBJ2-1, is as follows: NAGVMQNPRHLVRRRGQEARLRCSPMKGHSHVYWYRQLPEEGLKFMVYLQKENIIDESGMPKERFSAEFPKEGPSILRIQQVVRGDSAAYFCASSPVNSYNEQFFGPGTRLTVL.

This clone was found once. V gene TRBV19 combines with J gene TRBJ2-3, with 7 nucleotides matching TRBD2. Germline values: CDR1 LNHDA, CDR2 SQIVND (reference sequence). V lost 8 bases and J lost 0; bases outside the gene matches: 14. The CDR3 loop spans 17 amino acids. The CDR3 region is CASCYGPGGSSTDTQYF. The DNA for the CDR3 is TGTGCCAGTTGCTATGGTCCCGGCGGGAGTAGCACAGATACGCAGTATTTT. Full variable domain (missing parts from reference TRBV19 and TRBJ2-3): DGGITQSPKYLFRKEGQNVTLSCEQNLNHDAMYWYRQDPGQGLRLIYYSQIVNDFQKGDIAEGYSVSREKKESFPLTVTSAQKNPTAFYLCASCYGPGGSSTDTQYFGPGTRLTVL.

This chain joins TRBV5-1 and TRBJ2-1; 8 bases are shared with TRBD2. The J segment lost 7 bases and the V segment lost 4 bases, leaving 10 bases of the junction unmatched. Germline assignment: CDR1 SGHRS and CDR2 YFSETQ. This CDR3 region has 15 residues. The CDR3 reads CASSLGGLAGNEQFF. The DNA of the CDR3 is TGCGCCAGCAGCCTCGGGGGGCTAGCGGGTAATGAGCAGTTCTTC.

This chain links TRBV9 with TRBJ2-3; D perhaps matches TRBD2 (5 bases). Germline CDR1 is SGDLS and CDR2 is YYNGEE. This CDR3 is 15 amino acids long. The germline V and J ends were trimmed by 2 bases and 0 bases, with 10 bases remaining between them. The CDR3 nucleotides read TGTGCCAGCAGCGTTCTGCGGACTAGCACAGATACGCAGTATTTT. Translation gives CASSVLRTSTDTQYF. Full variable domain (rest looked up from reference TRBV9 and TRBJ2-3): DSGVTQTPKHLITATGQRVTLRCSPRSGDLSVYWYQQSLDQGLQFLIQYYNGEERAKGNILERFSAQQFPDLHSELNLSSLELGDSALYFCASSVLRTSTDTQYFGPGTRLTVL.

The chain has TRBV18 and TRBJ2-3; 13 bases are a match to TRBD2. J lost 3 bases, V lost 4 bases, and 1 base had no gene match. Germline CDR1 is KGHSH and CDR2 is LQKENI. The CDR3 extends over 15 amino acids. The CDR3 sequence: CASSLTSGRTDTQYF. The CDR3 DNA is TGTGCCAGCTCACTGACTAGCGGGAGGACAGATACGCAGTATTTT.

The J gene is TRBJ1-1, the V gene TRBV19; TRBD1 might be the D (5 bases). This CDR3 has 15 residues. Germline V gives CDR1 LNHDA, CDR2 SQIVND (reference sequence). The V gene lost 7 bases and the J gene lost 4 bases, with 19 bases spanning the gap. Here the CDR3 reads CASTPRSWGSTEAFF. Here the CDR3 DNA reads TGTGCCAGTACCCCGCGTAGTTGGGGGAGCACTGAAGCTTTCTTT.

V and J are TRBV6-1 and TRBJ2-3; TRBD2 matches 8 bases. The trim removed 4 bases at V and 5 bases at J, leaving 5 bases unmatched. Germline V gene lookup returns CDR1 MNHNS and CDR2 SASEGT. The CDR3 sequence is 14 residues long. CDR3 protein: CASSGRAGVDTQYF. For the CDR3, the DNA is TGTGCCAGCAGTGGAAGAGCGGGAGTAGATACGCAGTATTTT.